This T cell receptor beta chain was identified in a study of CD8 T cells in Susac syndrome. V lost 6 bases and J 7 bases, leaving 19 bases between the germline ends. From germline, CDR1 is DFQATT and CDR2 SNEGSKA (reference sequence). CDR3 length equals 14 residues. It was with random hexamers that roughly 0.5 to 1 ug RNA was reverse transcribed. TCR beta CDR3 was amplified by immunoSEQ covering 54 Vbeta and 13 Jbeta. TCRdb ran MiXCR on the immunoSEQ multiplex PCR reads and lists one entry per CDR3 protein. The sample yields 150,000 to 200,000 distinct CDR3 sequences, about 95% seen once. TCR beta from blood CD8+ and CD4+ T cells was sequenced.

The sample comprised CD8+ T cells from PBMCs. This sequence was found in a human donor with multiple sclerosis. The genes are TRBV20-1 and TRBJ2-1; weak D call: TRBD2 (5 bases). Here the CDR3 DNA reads TGCAGTGCACTTTCGCTATCCTCGGGGAATGAGCAGTTCTTC. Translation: CSALSLSSGNEQFF.